These T cell receptor beta chains were read from a single sample in a study of molecular identifiers for immune sequencing clone quantification. A single record per CDR3 protein comes from TCRdb applying MiXCR to the PCR reads. The table lists nearly 650,000 distinct CDR3 sequences, 25% of them singletons, with about 0.84% in the top ten. The specimen was naive CD8+ T cells from blood, with Jurkat cell RNA spiked in. These receptors originate from a human donor in good health. Some libraries in this study had Jurkat cell RNA spiked in. Both conserved end residues are part of each CDR3. The D gene is left open where the match is weak. Rows give clone size only sometimes, using once, few, many, or a class for an expanded clone.

CDR3nt: TGCAGTGCTGCCCCCGGCAGGGCACAGCCCCAGCATTTT
CDR3aa: CSAAPGRAQPQHF
d_gene: -
j_gene: TRBJ1-5
abundance: -
v_gene: TRBV20-1

CDR3nt: TGTGCCAGTAGTTTTTCTAGCGGGAGCACAGATACGCAGTATTTT
CDR3aa: CASSFSSGSTDTQYF
d_gene: TRBD2
j_gene: TRBJ2-3
abundance: many
v_gene: TRBV19

CDR3nt: TGCGCCAGCAGCTGGACTAGCGCAACCTACGAGCAGTACTTC
CDR3aa: CASSWTSATYEQYF
d_gene: TRBD2
j_gene: TRBJ2-7
abundance: many
v_gene: TRBV5-1

CDR3nt: TGCAGTGCTAGAGAGGAGTTGTCGGATGGCTACACCTTC
CDR3aa: CSAREELSDGYTF
d_gene: -
j_gene: TRBJ1-2
abundance: few
v_gene: TRBV20-1

CDR3nt: TGTGCCTGGGAACAGGGGCAGAACACCGGGGAGCTGTTTTTT
CDR3aa: CAWEQGQNTGELFF
d_gene: TRBD1
j_gene: TRBJ2-2
abundance: -
v_gene: TRBV30

CDR3nt: TGCAGTGCACCCCTGGACGGAATTTACAATTCACCCCTCCACTTT
CDR3aa: CSAPLDGIYNSPLHF
d_gene: -
j_gene: TRBJ1-6
abundance: few
v_gene: TRBV20-1

CDR3nt: TGTGCCAGCAGTCGGGGGGGGACTCCGAACACTGAAGCTTTCTTT
CDR3aa: CASSRGGTPNTEAFF
d_gene: -
j_gene: TRBJ1-1
abundance: many
v_gene: TRBV27

CDR3nt: TGTGCCAGCAGTTACGAGGACAGGTGGGGGAATACGCAGTATTTT
CDR3aa: CASSYEDRWGNTQYF
d_gene: TRBD1
j_gene: TRBJ2-3
abundance: many
v_gene: TRBV6-5

CDR3nt: TGTGCCAGCAGCTCGGGCGGAGGGGATTGGAGCACAGATACGCAGTATTTT
CDR3aa: CASSSGGGDWSTDTQYF
d_gene: -
j_gene: TRBJ2-3
abundance: few
v_gene: TRBV6-2/TRBV6-3

CDR3nt: TGCAGTGCTAGACCCCTAGCGGGACACAATGAGCAGTTCTTC
CDR3aa: CSARPLAGHNEQFF
d_gene: TRBD2
j_gene: TRBJ2-1
abundance: -
v_gene: TRBV20-1

CDR3nt: TGTGCCAGCAGCAGCGGGACTAGCGGGAGGGGCCCCTACGAGCAGTACTTC
CDR3aa: CASSSGTSGRGPYEQYF
d_gene: TRBD2
j_gene: TRBJ2-7
abundance: many
v_gene: TRBV13

CDR3nt: TGCGCCAGCAGCCAAGACTCTCCGGCGGATGGCTACACCTTC
CDR3aa: CASSQDSPADGYTF
d_gene: -
j_gene: TRBJ1-2
abundance: few
v_gene: TRBV4-3

CDR3nt: TGTGCCATCAGCGAGGAGGGACAGGGGGCCACAGATACGCAGTATTTT
CDR3aa: CAISEEGQGATDTQYF
d_gene: TRBD1
j_gene: TRBJ2-3
abundance: many
v_gene: TRBV10-3

CDR3nt: TGTGCCAGCAGTGACGAGACGGGCCTCACAGATACGCAGTATTTT
CDR3aa: CASSDETGLTDTQYF
d_gene: -
j_gene: TRBJ2-3
abundance: many
v_gene: TRBV6-1

CDR3nt: TGTGCCAGCAGCCCGAGTATCAGACGGACCACTCAAGAGACCCAGTACTTC
CDR3aa: CASSPSIRRTTQETQYF
d_gene: -
j_gene: TRBJ2-5
abundance: many
v_gene: TRBV3-1

CDR3nt: TGTGCCAGCAGCTTAGCGCTTTCCGGGGTCGAGCAGTACTTC
CDR3aa: CASSLALSGVEQYF
d_gene: -
j_gene: TRBJ2-7
abundance: -
v_gene: TRBV7-6

CDR3nt: TGTGCCAGCAGCTTAGGACAGGGAGGTGGCCGGGAGCCCCAGTACTTC
CDR3aa: CASSLGQGGGREPQYF
d_gene: -
j_gene: TRBJ2-5
abundance: -
v_gene: TRBV11-2

CDR3nt: TGTGCCACCAGTGGAGGACAATTGAACACCGGGGAGCTGTTTTTT
CDR3aa: CATSGGQLNTGELFF
d_gene: -
j_gene: TRBJ2-2
abundance: many
v_gene: TRBV24-1

CDR3nt: TGTGCCAGCACCCCTACATACACCGGGGAGCTGTTTTTT
CDR3aa: CASTPTYTGELFF
d_gene: -
j_gene: TRBJ2-2
abundance: few
v_gene: TRBV6-2/TRBV6-3

CDR3nt: TGTGCCAGCAGCAGGGGGGTCCTAGCGGCGCAAGAGACCCAGTACTTC
CDR3aa: CASSRGVLAAQETQYF
d_gene: -
j_gene: TRBJ2-5
abundance: once
v_gene: TRBV2

CDR3nt: TGCAGCGGGGGACAGGGAGGGGGCACTGAAGCTTTCTTT
CDR3aa: CSGGQGGGTEAFF
d_gene: TRBD1
j_gene: TRBJ1-1
abundance: many
v_gene: TRBV29-1

CDR3nt: TGTGCCAGCAGGTCCGGGACGGAACTCTACGAGCAGTACTTC
CDR3aa: CASRSGTELYEQYF
d_gene: -
j_gene: TRBJ2-7
abundance: many
v_gene: TRBV2

CDR3nt: TGCAGTGCTAGAGGGACGGGAGGGGTCACCGGGGAGCTGTTTTTT
CDR3aa: CSARGTGGVTGELFF
d_gene: TRBD2
j_gene: TRBJ2-2
abundance: many
v_gene: TRBV20-1

CDR3nt: TGCAGCGTTGAAGATGACCCCCCGAGAGAGACCCAGTACTTC
CDR3aa: CSVEDDPPRETQYF
d_gene: -
j_gene: TRBJ2-5
abundance: many
v_gene: TRBV29-1

CDR3nt: TGTGCCAGCAGCCCCCGGGGTTCAAATCACCCGACCTACAATGAGCAGTTCTTC
CDR3aa: CASSPRGSNHPTYNEQFF
d_gene: -
j_gene: TRBJ2-1
abundance: many
v_gene: TRBV11-2

CDR3nt: TGTGCCAGCAGCTCTAGGGACTTTAAAGGCCATGGCTACACCTTC
CDR3aa: CASSSRDFKGHGYTF
d_gene: -
j_gene: TRBJ1-2
abundance: -
v_gene: TRBV5-6

CDR3nt: TGTGCCAGCAAGGCCCAGACGGGAACTTGGAGCTCCTACGAGCAGTACTTC
CDR3aa: CASKAQTGTWSSYEQYF
d_gene: -
j_gene: TRBJ2-7
abundance: few
v_gene: TRBV5-5

CDR3nt: TGTGCCAGCAGCTCCGACGAAACCAACATTCAGTACTTC
CDR3aa: CASSSDETNIQYF
d_gene: -
j_gene: TRBJ2-4
abundance: few
v_gene: TRBV11-3

CDR3nt: TGTGCCAGCAGCGTAGGTGCAGCGGGAGTAACCTACAATGAGCAGTTCTTC
CDR3aa: CASSVGAAGVTYNEQFF
d_gene: TRBD2
j_gene: TRBJ2-1
abundance: -
v_gene: TRBV9